The 32 T cell receptor beta chains below were found in one sample sequenced in a study of blood T cell repertoires in COVID-19. The table came from immunoSEQ multiplex PCR; TCRdb's copy has only in-frame clones and leaves some out. The sample has approximately 170,000 clones; more than 75% are singletons. Sequencing input: PBMCs or T cells enriched from blood (not recorded which). The receptor source for this set is a man aged 35-49 years who had recovered from COVID-19.

The V call is TRBV19, the J call TRBJ2-2; 11 nucleotides agree with TRBD2. This CDR3 is built from 17 residues. Germline values: CDR1 LNHDA, CDR2 SQIVND (reference sequence). Germline trimming cut 7 bases from V and 0 bases from J; bases unmatched to any gene: 7. The CDR3 loop is CASNNPGLAANTGELFF. The CDR3 nucleotides read TGTGCCAGTAATAATCCGGGACTAGCGGCGAACACCGGGGAGCTGTTTTTT.

The rearrangement uses TRBV10-2 and TRBJ2-7; tentative D call: TRBD2 (6 bases). The CDR3 covers 16 residues. The germline V gene encodes CDR1 WSHSY and CDR2 SAAADI. The ends were cut back, 9 bases at V and 3 bases at J, with 24 bases in the middle. The CDR3 region has the DNA TGCGCCAGTGGGCGGGGAGCGAGAGGCGAGGGCTACGAGCAGTACTTC. Its protein product is CASGRGARGEGYEQYF.

This clone was recorded a few times. An end of the junction does not agree with germline; a read error may underlie this. This chain connects TRBV18 to TRBJ1-2; 8 bases are a match to TRBD1. In germline, CDR1 is KGHSH, CDR2 LQKENI. The CDR3 is 16 residues long. The CDR3 DNA follows: TGTGCCAGCTCCCCACGGGGGGGACAGGAAGACTATGGCTACACCTTC. Translating gives CASSPRGGQEDYGYTF.

Details on this clone: Germline is not matched at one junction end, which may reflect a read error. V usage is TRBV5-4 and J usage is TRBJ2-1, with 10 bases matching TRBD2. CDR3 length: 15 residues. Per the germline V gene, CDR1 is SGHNT and CDR2 is YYREEE (reference sequence). DNA of the CDR3: TGTGCCAGCAGCGCCAGCGGGGGGGCCTATAATGAGCAGTTCTTC. Protein sequence: CASSASGGAYNEQFF.

This clone occurred a few times. V usage is TRBV7-5 and J usage is TRBJ2-2; TRBD1, as called in the table, went unchecked against the DNA. TRBV7-5 is tagged as a pseudogene. The CDR3 totals 17 residues. The CDR3 DNA sequence: TGTGTCAGAAGCGCAAGGTGCGACAGGCCAATCACCGGGGAGCTGTTTTTT. Its translation: CVRSARCDRPITGELFF.

The chain is built from TRBV2 and TRBJ1-2; TRBD1 might be the D (5 bases). The CDR3 has 15 residues. Looked up from germline, CDR1 is SNHLY and CDR2 is FYNNEI. V dropped 6 bases and J dropped 1 base, with 15 bases sitting between them. The CDR3 DNA is TGTGCCAGCAGGGTAGACAGAAACAGTAACTATGGCTACACCTTC. Its translation is CASRVDRNSNYGYTF.

In this sample, this clone turned up a few times. V is TRBV3-1 (or the pseudogene TRBV3-2) and J is TRBJ2-5, with unresolved D. The CDR3 covers 14 residues. Trimming removed 2 bases at V and 4 bases at J, with 11 bases between. Germline lookup yields CDR1 LGHDT and CDR2 YNNKEL (reference sequence). The chain's CDR3 is CASSQPVIRETQYF. CDR3 nucleotides: TGTGCCAGCAGCCAACCGGTGATAAGAGAGACCCAGTACTTC.

The CDR3 DNA reads TGTGCCAGCAGTAGGGCCTTACGCGCAGGGAATTACCATAACTATGGCTACACCTTC. It encodes CASSRALRAGNYHNYGYTF. This rearrangement joins TRBV27 to TRBJ1-2, with TRBD1 as a possible D gene (5 bases). Trimming left V 5 bases short and J 1 base short, with 26 bases between. CDR3 length: 19 residues. Germline V lookup: CDR1 MNHEY, CDR2 SMNVEV (reference sequence).

J is TRBJ2-7 and V is TRBV18, with 7 bases that match TRBD1. V gave up 4 bases and J gave up 0 bases; unmatched junction bases: 9. The CDR3 has 16 amino acids. The germline gives CDR1 KGHSH, CDR2 LQKENI. The CDR3 DNA follows: TGTGCCAGCTCACTTTTCGGGCAGGGGGTCTCCTACGAGCAGTACGTC. Its protein product is CASSLFGQGVSYEQYV.

V usage is TRBV6-5 and J usage is TRBJ2-1; 8 bases map to TRBD1. V dropped 2 bases and J dropped 6; count of bases not matched to a gene: 0. This CDR3 spans 13 amino acids. Germline-derived CDR1 and CDR2 are MNHEY and SVGAGI. CDR3 DNA sequence: TGTGCCAGCAGTTACACAGGGGGCAATGAGCAGTTCTTC. It specifies CASSYTGGNEQFF.

The chain has TRBV4-1 and TRBJ1-1; 9 nucleotides align to TRBD1. CDR1 and CDR2 from the germline V gene are MGHRA and YSYEKL. J was trimmed by 4 bases and V by 1 base; bases with no gene match: 7. The CDR3 contains 16 residues. The CDR3 loop is CASSQGTGGRITEAFF. In DNA form, the CDR3 reads TGCGCCAGCAGCCAAGGAACAGGGGGCAGAATCACTGAAGCTTTCTTT.

The chain combines TRBV11-2 with TRBJ2-1, with D tentatively TRBD2 (6 bases). This CDR3 has 15 amino acids. V shed 0 bases and J shed 2 bases, with 8 bases lying between them. The V gene's germline CDR1 is SGHAT and CDR2 FQNNGV. DNA for the CDR3: TGTGCCAGCAGCTTAGACACGGGGGCCTACAATGAGCAGTTCTTC. Translated, it gives CASSLDTGAYNEQFF.

The V and J genes are TRBV30 and TRBJ2-2, with 10 bases aligning to TRBD1. J gave up 5 bases and V 6 bases, and 9 bases lay outside the gene matches. Germline assignment: CDR1 GTSNPN and CDR2 SVGIG (reference sequence). The CDR3 spans 15 residues. The DNA of the CDR3 is TGTGCCTGTCACCGCAGACAGGGGGCAACCGGGGAGCTGTTTTTT. Translation gives CACHRRQGATGELFF.

V usage is TRBV29-1 and J usage is TRBJ1-1, with TRBD1 identical over 7 bases. The CDR3 sequence is 13 residues long. The trim removed 6 bases at V and 3 bases at J, leaving 7 bases unmatched. CDR1 and CDR2 (germline): SQVTM, ANQGSEA. In DNA, the CDR3 is TGCAGCGTGGAGACAGGGTCTTACACTGAAGCTTTCTTT. Its translation is CSVETGSYTEAFF.

This clone was counted once. The rearrangement uses TRBV27 and TRBJ1-5; 7 nucleotides align to TRBD1. There are 17 residues in the CDR3. In germline, CDR1 is MNHEY, CDR2 SMNVEV (reference sequence). Trimming cost V 6 bases and J 0 bases; bases outside gene matches: 11. CDR3 sequence reads: CASRPGTATYSNQPQHF. CDR3 bases: TGTGCCAGCAGACCCGGGACAGCAACATATAGCAATCAGCCCCAGCATTTT.

CDR3 sequence reads: CASSALGQGNYGYTF. The CDR3 nucleotides are TGTGCCAGCAGCGCACTAGGACAGGGGAACTATGGCTACACCTTC. This chain links TRBV9 with TRBJ1-2; 9 positions match TRBD1. V trimming: 3 bases; J trimming: 2 bases; junction bases outside the gene matches: 5. Germline CDR1 SGDLS, CDR2 YYNGEE. There are 15 residues in the CDR3.

This clone was counted between two and nine times. The V and J genes are TRBV5-1 and TRBJ2-3; TRBD2 matches at 9 bases. The CDR3 consists of 18 residues. Germline trimming cut 4 bases from V and 0 bases from J; bases unmatched to any gene: 12. CDR1 and CDR2 from the germline V gene are SGHRS and YFSETQ. The chain's CDR3 is CASSKRGAPYSSTDTQYF. The CDR3 coding sequence is TGCGCCAGCAGCAAGCGGGGGGCCCCCTATTCTAGCACAGATACGCAGTATTTT.

The J gene is TRBJ2-1, the V gene TRBV10-3; TRBD1 agrees at 8 bases. With 2 bases clipped from V and 7 bases from J, the junction kept 4 bases outside the gene matches. The CDR3 is made up of 14 amino acids. Germline CDR1 reads ENHRY; CDR2 reads SYGVKD. This chain's CDR3 is CAISEPQGGNEQFF. CDR3 DNA sequence: TGTGCCATCAGTGAGCCACAGGGGGGAAATGAGCAGTTCTTC.

The chain couples TRBV7-6 to TRBJ2-7; TRBD1 matches 9 bases. The CDR3 contains 14 residues. From germline, CDR1 is SGHVS and CDR2 FNYEAQ. With 3 bases clipped from V and 3 bases from J, the junction kept 3 bases outside the gene matches. The CDR3 sequence is CASSLTGGNYEQYV. The DNA of the CDR3 is TGTGCCAGCAGCTTGACAGGGGGTAACTACGAGCAGTACGTC.

This clone has a single count. V usage is TRBV11-2 and J usage is TRBJ1-1, with 7 bases fitting TRBD1. Germline CDR1 and CDR2: SGHAT and FQNNGV. The length of the CDR3 is 14 residues. V was pared by 0 bases and J by 7 bases, with 5 bases of the junction left unmatched. The CDR3 region has the DNA TGTGCCAGCAGCTTAGATGTGACAGGGAGTGAAGCTTTCTTT. It specifies CASSLDVTGSEAFF.

DNA for the CDR3: TGCAGCGTTGAGGGGACTAGTTCTGAAGCTTTCTTT. Translation: CSVEGTSSEAFF. V usage is TRBV29-1 and J usage is TRBJ1-1, with D possibly matching TRBD1 (5 bases). Germline values: CDR1 SQVTM, CDR2 ANQGSEA. This CDR3 region has 12 residues. The germline V and J ends were trimmed by 3 bases and 6 bases, with 11 bases remaining between them. The complete variable domain, with remaining parts taken from reference TRBV29-1 and TRBJ1-1, reads SAVISQKPSRDICQRGTSLTIQCQVDSQVTMMFWYRQQPGQSLTLIATANQGSEATYESGFVIDKFPISRPNLTFSTLTVSNMSPEDSSIYLCSVEGTSSEAFFGQGTRLTVV.

The chain combines TRBV19 with TRBJ2-7; D remains unclear. Germline loops: CDR1 LNHDA, CDR2 SQIVND (reference sequence). Trimming stripped 5 bases from V and 2 bases from J, with 13 bases between. The length of the CDR3 is 14 residues. This CDR3 is CASSDVGVAYEQYF. As DNA, the CDR3 is TGTGCCAGTAGTGACGTGGGCGTCGCCTACGAGCAGTACTTC. The full variable domain, completed using reference TRBV19 and TRBJ2-7, is DGGITQSPKYLFRKEGQNVTLSCEQNLNHDAMYWYRQDPGQGLRLIYYSQIVNDFQKGDIAEGYSVSREKKESFPLTVTSAQKNPTAFYLCASSDVGVAYEQYFGPGTRLTVT.

The chain links TRBV7-8 to TRBJ2-5; maybe TRBD2 (6 bases). V dropped 7 bases and J dropped 2 bases, with 17 bases sitting between them. In germline, CDR1 is SGHVS, CDR2 FQNEAQ. The length of the CDR3 is 15 residues. In DNA form, the CDR3 reads TGTGCCAGCATCCCCGTAAGACTAGATCAAGAGACCCAGTACTTC. Protein sequence: CASIPVRLDQETQYF.

The chain combines TRBV29-1 with TRBJ2-6; 8 bases map to TRBD2. Trimming removed 1 base from V and 0 bases from J; junction bases left unmatched: 8. Germline V gene data show CDR1 as SQVTM and CDR2 as ANQGSEA. CDR3 length: 18 amino acids. The CDR3 nucleotides read TGCAGCGTTGAAGCGGCGGGACTAGGTTTCTCTGGGGCCAACGTCCTGACTTTC. This gives the protein CSVEAAGLGFSGANVLTF.

The rearrangement joins TRBV6-6 to TRBJ1-2, with 7 positions matching TRBD1. The germline V gene encodes CDR1 MNHNY and CDR2 SVGAGI (reference sequence). V was clipped by 0 bases and J by 8 bases; unmatched bases: 12. The CDR3 is 16 residues long. Here the CDR3 DNA reads TGTGCCAGCAGTTACTCATACAGGGGACAAGAAGGGGGCTACACCTTC. Protein sequence: CASSYSYRGQEGGYTF.

This clone was seen ten or more times. The chain employs TRBV11-2 and TRBJ2-7; D possibly corresponds to TRBD2 (6 bases). This CDR3 spans 11 amino acids. Germline V gives CDR1 SGHAT, CDR2 FQNNGV. Trimming pared 5 bases from V and 7 bases from J, leaving 9 bases between. Written as DNA, the CDR3 is TGTGCCAGCAGCGGAGGGTGGGAGCAGTACGTC. It specifies CASSGGWEQYV.

The chain carries TRBV5-1 and TRBJ1-2, with D hard to call. The CDR3 consists of 14 residues. V lost 6 bases to trimming and J lost 4 bases, with 16 bases between them. CDR1 and CDR2 from the germline V gene are SGHRS and YFSETQ. The chain's CDR3 is CASKEQPGLYGYTF. CDR3 DNA sequence: TGCGCCAGCAAGGAACAGCCAGGCCTCTATGGCTACACCTTC.

This clone was seen only once. V and J are TRBV15 and TRBJ2-5, with TRBD2 as a possible D gene (6 bases). V lost 5 bases and J 2 bases, leaving 9 bases between the germline ends. The germline CDR1 and CDR2 sequences are LNHNV and YYDKDF (reference sequence). The CDR3 sequence is 13 residues long. The CDR3 region has the DNA TGTGCCACCAGCCCGGGAGTTCAAGAGACCCAGTACTTC. Translation gives CATSPGVQETQYF.

The V call is TRBV6-5, the J call TRBJ2-5, with D possibly TRBD2 on 5 matching bases. The CDR3 totals 14 residues. V gave up 5 bases and J gave up 5 bases, with 15 bases separating them. The germline V gene encodes CDR1 MNHEY and CDR2 SVGAGI. The CDR3 is CASSPGMREETQYF. The CDR3 DNA is TGTGCCAGCAGTCCCGGCATGAGGGAGGAGACCCAGTACTTC.

The chain couples TRBV30 to TRBJ2-3; 12 positions match TRBD2. V lost 3 bases to trimming and J lost 2 bases; unmatched junction nucleotides: 6. Germline CDR1 and CDR2: GTSNPN and SVGIG (reference sequence). CDR3 size: 16 residues. The CDR3 DNA reads TGTGCCTGGAGCCTAGCGGGGGGGAGAGCCACAGATACGCAGTATTTT. This codes for CAWSLAGGRATDTQYF.

This sequence joins TRBV4-2 and TRBJ2-1, with a weak D call TRBD1 (6 bases). Between the trimmed V and J ends, which lost 1 base and 2 bases, there was a span of 18 bases. There are 18 residues in the CDR3. Germline CDR1 and CDR2: LGHNA and YNFKEQ. CDR3 sequence (DNA): TGTGCCAGCAGCCAAGCCGCCTTTCAGGGGCCTACCTACAATGAGCAGTTCTTC. It yields the protein CASSQAAFQGPTYNEQFF.

This chain links TRBV7-2 with TRBJ1-1; 8 bases are a match to TRBD1. V gave up 1 base and J gave up 4 bases; unmatched junction bases: 5. CDR3 size: 15 residues. In germline, CDR1 is SGHTA, CDR2 FQGNSA. The CDR3 coding sequence is TGTGCCAGCAGCTTAGATGAGGACAGGGTCACTGAAGCTTTCTTT. It translates to CASSLDEDRVTEAFF.